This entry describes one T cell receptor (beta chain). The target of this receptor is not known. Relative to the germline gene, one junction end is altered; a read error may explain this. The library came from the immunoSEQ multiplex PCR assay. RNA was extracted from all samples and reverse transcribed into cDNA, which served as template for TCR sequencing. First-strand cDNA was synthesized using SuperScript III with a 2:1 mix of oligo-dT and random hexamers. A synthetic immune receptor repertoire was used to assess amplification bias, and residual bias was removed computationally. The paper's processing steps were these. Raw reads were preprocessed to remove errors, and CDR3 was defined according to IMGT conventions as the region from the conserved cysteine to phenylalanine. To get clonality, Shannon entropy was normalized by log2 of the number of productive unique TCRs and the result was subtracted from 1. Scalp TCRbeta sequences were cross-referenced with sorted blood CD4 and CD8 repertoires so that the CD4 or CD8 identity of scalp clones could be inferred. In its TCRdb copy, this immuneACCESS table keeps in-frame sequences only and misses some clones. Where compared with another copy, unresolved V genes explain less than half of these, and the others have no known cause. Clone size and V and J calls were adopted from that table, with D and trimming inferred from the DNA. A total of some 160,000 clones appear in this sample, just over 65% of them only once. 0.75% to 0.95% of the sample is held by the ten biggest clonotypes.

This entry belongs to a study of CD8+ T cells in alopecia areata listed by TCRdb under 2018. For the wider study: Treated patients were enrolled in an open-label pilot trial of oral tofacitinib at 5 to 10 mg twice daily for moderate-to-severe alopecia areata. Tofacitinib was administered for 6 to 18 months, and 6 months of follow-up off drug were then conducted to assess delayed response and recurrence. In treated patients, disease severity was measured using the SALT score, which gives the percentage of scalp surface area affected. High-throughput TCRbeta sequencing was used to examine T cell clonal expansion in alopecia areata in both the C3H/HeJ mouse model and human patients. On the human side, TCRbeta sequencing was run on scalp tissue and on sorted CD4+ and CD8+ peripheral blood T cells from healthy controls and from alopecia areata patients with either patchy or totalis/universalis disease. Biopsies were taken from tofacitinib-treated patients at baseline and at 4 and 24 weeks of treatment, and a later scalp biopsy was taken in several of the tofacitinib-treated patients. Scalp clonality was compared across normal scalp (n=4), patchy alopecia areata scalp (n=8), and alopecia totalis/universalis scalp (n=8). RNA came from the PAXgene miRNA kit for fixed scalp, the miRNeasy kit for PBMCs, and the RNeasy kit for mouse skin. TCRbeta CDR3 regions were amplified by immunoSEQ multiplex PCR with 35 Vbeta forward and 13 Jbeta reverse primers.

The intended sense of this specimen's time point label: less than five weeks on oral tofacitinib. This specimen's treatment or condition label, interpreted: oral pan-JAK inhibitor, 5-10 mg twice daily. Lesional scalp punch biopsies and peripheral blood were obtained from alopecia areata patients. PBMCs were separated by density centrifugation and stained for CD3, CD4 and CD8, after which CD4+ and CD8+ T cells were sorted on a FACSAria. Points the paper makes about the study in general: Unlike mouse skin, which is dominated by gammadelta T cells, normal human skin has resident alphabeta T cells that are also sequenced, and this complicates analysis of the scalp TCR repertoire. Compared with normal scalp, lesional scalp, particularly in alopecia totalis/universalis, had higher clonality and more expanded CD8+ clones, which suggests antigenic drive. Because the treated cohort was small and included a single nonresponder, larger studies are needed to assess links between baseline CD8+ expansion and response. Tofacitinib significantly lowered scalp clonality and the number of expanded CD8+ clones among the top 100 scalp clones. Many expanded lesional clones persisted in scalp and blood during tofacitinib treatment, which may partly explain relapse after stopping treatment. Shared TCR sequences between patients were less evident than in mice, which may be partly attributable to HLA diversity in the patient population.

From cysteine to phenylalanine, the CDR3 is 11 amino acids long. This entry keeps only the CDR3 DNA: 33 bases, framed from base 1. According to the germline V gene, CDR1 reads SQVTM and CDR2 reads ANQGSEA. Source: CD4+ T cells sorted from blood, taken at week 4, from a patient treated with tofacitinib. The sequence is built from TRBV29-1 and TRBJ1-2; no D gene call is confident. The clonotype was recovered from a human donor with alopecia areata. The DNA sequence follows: TGCAGCACCTTCATCGTAGGTCAGACAAGCTTC. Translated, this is CSTFIVGQTSF.